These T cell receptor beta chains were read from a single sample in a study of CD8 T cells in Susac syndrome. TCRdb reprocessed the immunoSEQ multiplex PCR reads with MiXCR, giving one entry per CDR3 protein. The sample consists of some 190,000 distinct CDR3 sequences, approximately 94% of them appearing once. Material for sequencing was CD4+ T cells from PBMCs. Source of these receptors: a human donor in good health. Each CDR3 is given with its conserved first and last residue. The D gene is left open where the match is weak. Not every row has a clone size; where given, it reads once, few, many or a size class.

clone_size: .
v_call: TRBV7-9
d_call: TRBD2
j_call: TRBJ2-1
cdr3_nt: TGTGCCAGCAGCTTAACCAGGACTAGCAAAGTCAATGAGCAGTTCTTC
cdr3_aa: CASSLTRTSKVNEQFF

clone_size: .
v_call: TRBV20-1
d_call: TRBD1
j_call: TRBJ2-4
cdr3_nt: TGCAGTACTAAAACAGGGGAAGTAAACATTCAGTACTTC
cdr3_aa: CSTKTGEVNIQYF

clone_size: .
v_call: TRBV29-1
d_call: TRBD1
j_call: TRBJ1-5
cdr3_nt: TGCAGCCTCCCCCAGGGGGATAGCAATCAGCCCCAGCATTTT
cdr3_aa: CSLPQGDSNQPQHF

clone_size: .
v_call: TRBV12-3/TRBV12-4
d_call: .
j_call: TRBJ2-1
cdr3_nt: TGTGCCAGCACCTTGGGGGATGAGCAGTTCTTC
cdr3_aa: CASTLGDEQFF

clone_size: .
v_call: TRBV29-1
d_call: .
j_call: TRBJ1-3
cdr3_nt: TGCAGCGTTTACTCGGGAAACACCATATATTTT
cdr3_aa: CSVYSGNTIYF

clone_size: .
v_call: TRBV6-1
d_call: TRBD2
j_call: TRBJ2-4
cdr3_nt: TGTGCCACCGAGGGCATAGCGGGAGTTCGAGCCAAAAACATTCAGTACTTC
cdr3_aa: CATEGIAGVRAKNIQYF

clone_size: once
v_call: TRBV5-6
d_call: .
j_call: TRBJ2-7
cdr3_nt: TGTGCCAGCAGCATCTTCGGGAGAAACTACGAGCAGTACTTC
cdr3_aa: CASSIFGRNYEQYF

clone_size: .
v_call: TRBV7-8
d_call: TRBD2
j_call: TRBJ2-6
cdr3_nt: TGTGCCAGCAGCTTAGCGGGAGGGCGAGGGGCCAACGTCCTGACTTTC
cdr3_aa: CASSLAGGRGANVLTF

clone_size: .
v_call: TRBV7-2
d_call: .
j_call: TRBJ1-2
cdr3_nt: TGTGCCAGCAGCCTCCAATACAACTATGGCTACACCTTC
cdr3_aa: CASSLQYNYGYTF

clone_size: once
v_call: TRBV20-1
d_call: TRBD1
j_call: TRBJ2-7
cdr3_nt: TGCAGTGCTAGGAGGGACAGGAACTCCTACGAGCAGTACTTC
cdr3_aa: CSARRDRNSYEQYF

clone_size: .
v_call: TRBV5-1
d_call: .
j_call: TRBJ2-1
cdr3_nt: TGCGCCAGCAGCCCGCAGGGTGATTTCTACAATGAGCAGTTCTTC
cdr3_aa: CASSPQGDFYNEQFF

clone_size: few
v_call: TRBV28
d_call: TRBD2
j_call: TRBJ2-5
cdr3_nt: TGTGCCAGCAGTTTACTAGCGGGCGGAGGAGAGACCCAGTACTTC
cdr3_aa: CASSLLAGGGETQYF

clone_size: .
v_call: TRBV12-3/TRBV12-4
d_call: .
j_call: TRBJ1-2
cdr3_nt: TGTGCCAGCAGTTTAGACGCATATGGCTACACCTTC
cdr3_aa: CASSLDAYGYTF

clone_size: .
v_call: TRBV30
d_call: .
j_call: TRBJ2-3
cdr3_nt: TGTGCCTGGATTAGCCGAAGCACAGATACGCAGTATTTT
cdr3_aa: CAWISRSTDTQYF

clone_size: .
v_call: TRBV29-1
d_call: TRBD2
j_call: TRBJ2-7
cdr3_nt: TGCAGCGTGGGACGGGAGGGCGGCGAGCAGTACTTC
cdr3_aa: CSVGREGGEQYF

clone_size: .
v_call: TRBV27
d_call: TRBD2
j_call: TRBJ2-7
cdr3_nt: TGTGCCAGCAGTTTAGGCGGGAGCCGATACGAGCAGTACTTC
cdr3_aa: CASSLGGSRYEQYF

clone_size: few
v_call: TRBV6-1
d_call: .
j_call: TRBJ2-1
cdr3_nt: TGTGCCAGCACACCGATGGGAGATGAGCAGTTCTTC
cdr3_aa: CASTPMGDEQFF

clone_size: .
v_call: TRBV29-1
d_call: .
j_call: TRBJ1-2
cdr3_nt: TGCAGCGTTGCTGTCAGGGTTAACTATGGCTACACCTTC
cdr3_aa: CSVAVRVNYGYTF

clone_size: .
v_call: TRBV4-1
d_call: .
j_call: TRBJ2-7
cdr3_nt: TGCGCCAGCAGCCAACCAGACAGGGAGGGATGGGAGCAGTACTTC
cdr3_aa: CASSQPDREGWEQYF

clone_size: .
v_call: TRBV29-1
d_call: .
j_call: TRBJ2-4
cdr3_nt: TGCAGCGTTGAAGCAGGGGTCCAAAACATTCAGTACTTC
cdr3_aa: CSVEAGVQNIQYF

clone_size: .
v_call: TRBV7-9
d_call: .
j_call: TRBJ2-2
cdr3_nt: TGTGCCAGCAGTAGACTATCGGTAACCGGGGAGCTGTTTTTT
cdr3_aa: CASSRLSVTGELFF

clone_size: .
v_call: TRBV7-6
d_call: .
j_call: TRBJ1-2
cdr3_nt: TGTGCCAGCAGCTTAGTTCGCCTCAGTGGCTACACCTTC
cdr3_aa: CASSLVRLSGYTF

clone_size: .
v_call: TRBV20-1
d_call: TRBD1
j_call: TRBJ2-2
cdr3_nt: TGCAGTGCTATCCCCCCTGGGGCAGGGGGCAACACCGGGGAGCTGTTTTTT
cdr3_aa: CSAIPPGAGGNTGELFF

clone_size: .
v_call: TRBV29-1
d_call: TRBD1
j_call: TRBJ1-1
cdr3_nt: TGCAGCGCCGACAGGGGGAACACTGAAGCTTTCTTT
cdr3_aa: CSADRGNTEAFF

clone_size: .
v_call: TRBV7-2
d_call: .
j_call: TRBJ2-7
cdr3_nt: TGTGCCAGCAGCTTAGGTCTAAGGGACCCCTTTATCTACGAGCAGTACTTC
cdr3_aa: CASSLGLRDPFIYEQYF

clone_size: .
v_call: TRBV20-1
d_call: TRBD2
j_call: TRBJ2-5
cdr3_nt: TGCAGTGCTAAGCCTAGCGGGAGGGCTCCCCAAGAGACCCAGTACTTC
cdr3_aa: CSAKPSGRAPQETQYF

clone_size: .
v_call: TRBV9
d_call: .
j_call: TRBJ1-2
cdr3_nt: TGTGCCAGCAGTGCCGGTAGCAGGGTCGGTGGCTACACCTTC
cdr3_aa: CASSAGSRVGGYTF

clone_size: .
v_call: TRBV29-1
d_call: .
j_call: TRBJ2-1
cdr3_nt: TGCAGCGTTGGATTGGGCAGGGAAGTTTCCCAGTTCTTC
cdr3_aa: CSVGLGREVSQFF

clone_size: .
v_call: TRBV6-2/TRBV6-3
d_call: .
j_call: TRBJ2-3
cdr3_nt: TGTGCCAGCAGTTTATCAGGACCCGAGACAGATACGCAGTATTTT
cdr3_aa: CASSLSGPETDTQYF

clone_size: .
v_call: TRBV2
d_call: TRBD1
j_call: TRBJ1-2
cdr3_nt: TGTGCCAGCAGTGAGGACAGGGTCTATGGCTACACCTTC
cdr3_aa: CASSEDRVYGYTF

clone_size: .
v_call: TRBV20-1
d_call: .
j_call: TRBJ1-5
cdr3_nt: TGCAGTGCTACCCGGGCACTGTTAGGGAGCAATCAGCCCCAGCATTTT
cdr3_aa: CSATRALLGSNQPQHF

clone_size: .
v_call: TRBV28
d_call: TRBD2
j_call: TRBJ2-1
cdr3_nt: TGTGCCAGCAGGTCTAGCGGGACACATGAGCAGTTCTTC
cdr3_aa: CASRSSGTHEQFF

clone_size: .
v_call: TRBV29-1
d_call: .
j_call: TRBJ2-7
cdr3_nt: TGCAGCGTTGAGGTGAGCAGGGTTGACGAGCAGTACTTC
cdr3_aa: CSVEVSRVDEQYF

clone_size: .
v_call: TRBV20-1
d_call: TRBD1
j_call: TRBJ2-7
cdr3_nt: TGCAGTGCCAGCAACAACGGACAGGGGGTCTACGAGCAGTACTTC
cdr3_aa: CSASNNGQGVYEQYF

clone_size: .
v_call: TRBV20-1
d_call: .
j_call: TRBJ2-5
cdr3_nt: TGCAGTGCTAGAGATACGGCAGAGACCCAGTACTTC
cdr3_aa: CSARDTAETQYF

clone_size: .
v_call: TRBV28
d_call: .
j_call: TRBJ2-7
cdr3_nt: TGTGCCAGCAATGCCGGGCCTGGGTTCGAGCAGTACTTC
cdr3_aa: CASNAGPGFEQYF

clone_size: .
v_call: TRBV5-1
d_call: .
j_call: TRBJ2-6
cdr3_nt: TGCGCCAGCAGCTTGACAGATTACTCTGGGGCCAACGTCCTGACTTTC
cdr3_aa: CASSLTDYSGANVLTF

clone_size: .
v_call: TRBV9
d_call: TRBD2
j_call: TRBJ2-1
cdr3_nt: TGTGCCAGCAGCGTAGTGAGCGGGGGCTACAATGAGCAGTTCTTC
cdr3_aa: CASSVVSGGYNEQFF

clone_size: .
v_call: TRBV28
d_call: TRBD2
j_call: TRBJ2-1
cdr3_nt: TGTGCCAGCAGAGATGCTAGCGGAAGCTCCTACAATGAGCAGTTCTTC
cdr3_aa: CASRDASGSSYNEQFF

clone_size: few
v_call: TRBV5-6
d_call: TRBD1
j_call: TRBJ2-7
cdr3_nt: TGTGCCAGCAGCTTGGCAGGGGGTCACCACGAGCAGTACTTC
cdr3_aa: CASSLAGGHHEQYF

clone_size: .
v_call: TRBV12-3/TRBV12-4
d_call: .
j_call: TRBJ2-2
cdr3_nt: TGTGCCAGCAGTCCCGATCCAACGAACACCGGGGAGCTGTTTTTT
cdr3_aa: CASSPDPTNTGELFF

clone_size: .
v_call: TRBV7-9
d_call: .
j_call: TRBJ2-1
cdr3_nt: TGTGCCAGCAGCTTAGCGAGTCGGGGTCTGAGGGATGAGCAGTTCTTC
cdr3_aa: CASSLASRGLRDEQFF

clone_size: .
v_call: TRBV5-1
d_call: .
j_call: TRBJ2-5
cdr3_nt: TGCTCCAGCAGCTTGCAGGGGTCGGAGACCCAGTACTTC
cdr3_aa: CSSSLQGSETQYF

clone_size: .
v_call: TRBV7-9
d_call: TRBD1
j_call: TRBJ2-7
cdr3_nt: TGTGCCAGCAGCACCCAGACAGGGCCTTACGAGCAGTACTTC
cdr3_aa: CASSTQTGPYEQYF

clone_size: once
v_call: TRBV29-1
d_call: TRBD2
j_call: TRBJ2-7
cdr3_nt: TGCAGCTTCCGGACTAGCGGCTACGAGCAGTACTTC
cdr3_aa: CSFRTSGYEQYF

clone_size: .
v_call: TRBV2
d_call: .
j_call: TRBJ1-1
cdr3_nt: TGTGCCAGCAGGGGGGGGTCCGGACCCACTGAAGCTTTCTTT
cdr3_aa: CASRGGSGPTEAFF

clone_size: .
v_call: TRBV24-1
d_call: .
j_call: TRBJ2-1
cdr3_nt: TGTGCCACCAGTGGAGCAGGACCTTACAATGAGCAGTTCTTC
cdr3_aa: CATSGAGPYNEQFF

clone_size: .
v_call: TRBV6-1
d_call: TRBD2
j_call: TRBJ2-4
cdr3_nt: TGTGCCAGCAGACCGAGTTTGCGGACTAGCGGGTCTCAGTACTTC
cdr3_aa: CASRPSLRTSGSQYF

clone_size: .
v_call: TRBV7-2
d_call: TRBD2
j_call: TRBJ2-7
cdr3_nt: TGTGCCAGCAGACTAGCGGGACCCTACGAGCAGTACTTC
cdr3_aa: CASRLAGPYEQYF

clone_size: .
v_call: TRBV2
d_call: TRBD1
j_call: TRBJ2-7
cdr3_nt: TGTGCCAGCCTTGGGGACAGCGCAGAACCGAGGCGGTACTTC
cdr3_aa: CASLGDSAEPRRYF

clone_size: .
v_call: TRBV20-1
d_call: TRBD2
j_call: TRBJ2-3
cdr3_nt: TGCAGTGGGGGGGCTAGCGGGATATCAGATACGCAGTATTTT
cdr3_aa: CSGGASGISDTQYF

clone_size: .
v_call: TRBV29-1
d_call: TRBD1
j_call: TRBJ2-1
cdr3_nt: TGCAGCGCCCTAAGGACAGGGACCACCAATGAGCAGTTCTTC
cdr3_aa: CSALRTGTTNEQFF

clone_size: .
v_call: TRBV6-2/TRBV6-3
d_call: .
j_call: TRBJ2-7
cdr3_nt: TGTGCCAGCAGGAAGGGACGTAACTACGAGCAGTACTTC
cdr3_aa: CASRKGRNYEQYF

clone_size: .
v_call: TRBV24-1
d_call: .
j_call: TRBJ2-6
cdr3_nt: TGTGCCACCAGTGATTATGGAAGGCCCTCCGGGGCCAACGTCCTGACTTTC
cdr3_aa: CATSDYGRPSGANVLTF

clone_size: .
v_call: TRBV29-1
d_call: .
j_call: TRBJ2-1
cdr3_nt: TGCAGCGCTACGCTATCCTTATCCCTTAACGAGCAGTTCTTC
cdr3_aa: CSATLSLSLNEQFF

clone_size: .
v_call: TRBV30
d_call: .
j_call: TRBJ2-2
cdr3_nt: TGTGCCTGTAAACACCGGGACCCCGGAGGCGGGGAGCTGTTTTTT
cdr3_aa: CACKHRDPGGGELFF

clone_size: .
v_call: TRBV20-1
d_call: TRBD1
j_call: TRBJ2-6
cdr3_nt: TGCAGTGCTAGAGGGGACAGGGCCCCTGGGGCCAACGTCCTGACTTTC
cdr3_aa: CSARGDRAPGANVLTF